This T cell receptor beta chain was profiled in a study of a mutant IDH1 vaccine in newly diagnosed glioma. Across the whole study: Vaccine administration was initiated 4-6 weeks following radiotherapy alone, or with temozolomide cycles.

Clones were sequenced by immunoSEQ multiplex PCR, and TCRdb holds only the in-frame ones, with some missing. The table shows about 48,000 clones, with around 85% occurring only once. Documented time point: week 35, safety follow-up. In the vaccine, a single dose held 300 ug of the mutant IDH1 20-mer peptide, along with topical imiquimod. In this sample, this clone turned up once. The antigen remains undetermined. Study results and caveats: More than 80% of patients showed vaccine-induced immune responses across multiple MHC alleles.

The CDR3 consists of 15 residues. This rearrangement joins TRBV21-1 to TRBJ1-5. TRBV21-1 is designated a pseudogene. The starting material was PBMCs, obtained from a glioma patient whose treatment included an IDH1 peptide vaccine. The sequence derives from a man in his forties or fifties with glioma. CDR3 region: CASSPEVGGSQPQHF. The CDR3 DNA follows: TGTGCCAGCAGCCCTGAGGTCGGGGGTAGTCAGCCCCAGCATTTT.